This T cell receptor (beta chain) appears in the sequencing data of a study of cytomegalovirus exposure and HLA in healthy donors. In the study overall: Assignment to the Caucasian-associated ancestry cluster applied to less than 85% of the 350 to 500 genotyped donors.

Comment on this clone: What it recognizes is unknown.

PCR used 60 Vbeta primers and 13 Jbeta primers. Repertoires were generated with immunoSEQ multiplex PCR, while TCRdb's copy carries only in-frame clones and drops some. The sample has around 70,000 clones. General observations from the study: Apparent HLA restriction characterized most CMV-associated TCR beta chains in a later analysis. Donors belonging to an Asian-associated ancestry cluster reportedly showed fewer N-insertions in productive TCRs than the 666-donor mean, according to what a later analysis found.

Sequencing input: PBMCs. The receptor comes from a boy under 18 in good health and CMV-seronegative.

Here the CDR3 reads CASLRQGTYNSPLHF. In nucleotides, the CDR3 is TGTGCCAGCCTCAGACAGGGAACCTATAATTCACCCCTCCACTTT. The chain uses TRBV5-8 and TRBJ1-6; TRBD1 aligns across 7 bases. This CDR3 comprises 15 residues. Germline V gives CDR1 SGHTS, CDR2 YDEGEE. V lost 7 bases, J lost 2 bases, and 6 bases stayed unmatched.